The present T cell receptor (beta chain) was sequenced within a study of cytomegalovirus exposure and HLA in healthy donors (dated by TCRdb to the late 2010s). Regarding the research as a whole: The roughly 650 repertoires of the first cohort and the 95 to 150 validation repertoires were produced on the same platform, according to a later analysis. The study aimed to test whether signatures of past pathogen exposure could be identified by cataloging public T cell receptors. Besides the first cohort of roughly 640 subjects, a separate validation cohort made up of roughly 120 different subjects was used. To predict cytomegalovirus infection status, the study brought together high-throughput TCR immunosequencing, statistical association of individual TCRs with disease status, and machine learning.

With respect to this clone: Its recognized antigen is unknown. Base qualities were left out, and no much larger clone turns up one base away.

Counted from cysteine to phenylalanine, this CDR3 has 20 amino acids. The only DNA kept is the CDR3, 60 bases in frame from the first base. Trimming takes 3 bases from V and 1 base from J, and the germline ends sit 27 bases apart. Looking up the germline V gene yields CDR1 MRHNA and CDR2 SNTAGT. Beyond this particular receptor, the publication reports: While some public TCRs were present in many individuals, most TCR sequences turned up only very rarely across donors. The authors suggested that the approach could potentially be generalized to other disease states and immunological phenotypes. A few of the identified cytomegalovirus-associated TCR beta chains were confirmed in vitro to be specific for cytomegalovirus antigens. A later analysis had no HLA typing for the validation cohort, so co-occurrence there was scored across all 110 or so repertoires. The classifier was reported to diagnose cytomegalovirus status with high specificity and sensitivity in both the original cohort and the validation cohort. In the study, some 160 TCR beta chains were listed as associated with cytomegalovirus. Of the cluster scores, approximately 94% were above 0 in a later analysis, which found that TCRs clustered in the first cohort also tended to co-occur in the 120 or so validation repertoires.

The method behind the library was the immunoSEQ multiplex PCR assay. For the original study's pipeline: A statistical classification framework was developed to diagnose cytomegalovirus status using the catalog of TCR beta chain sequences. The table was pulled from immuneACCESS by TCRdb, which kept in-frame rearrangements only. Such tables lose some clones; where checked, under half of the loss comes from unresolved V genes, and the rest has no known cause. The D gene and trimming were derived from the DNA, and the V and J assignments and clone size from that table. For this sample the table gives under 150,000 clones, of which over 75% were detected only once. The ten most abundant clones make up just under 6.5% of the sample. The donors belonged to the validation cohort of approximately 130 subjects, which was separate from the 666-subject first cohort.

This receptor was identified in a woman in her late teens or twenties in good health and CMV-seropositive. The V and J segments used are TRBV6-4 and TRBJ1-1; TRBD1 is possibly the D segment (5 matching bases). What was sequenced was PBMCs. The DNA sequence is TGTGCCAGCAGTGAGGTGTGGGGAAGGGGCTATCCAGACCCGAACACTGAAGCTTTCTTT. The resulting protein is CASSEVWGRGYPDPNTEAFF.